The rows below give T cell receptor beta chains drawn from one sample of a study of T cells after yellow fever vaccination. TCRdb recomputed calls from the 5' RACE reads with MiXCR, one row per CDR3 protein. The sample consists of roughly 250,000 distinct CDR3 sequences, 10% to 15% of them appearing once. This sample comprised CD4+ T cells sorted from PBMCs, obtained 45 days after the yellow fever booster vaccination. The receptors originated from a man aged 30 to 39 who received the YFV17D yellow fever vaccine. The CDR3 runs from the conserved cysteine through the conserved F or W. Each record gives: CDR3 length, clone size, D gene, V gene, J gene, CDR3 DNA, CDR3 protein. The D gene is left open where the match is weak. For some rows the clone size is stated as once, few or many, or as a class when expanded; others skip it.

length: 13; size: few; D: TRBD1; V: TRBV10-3; J: TRBJ1-1; DNA: TGTGCCATCAGTGACTCTGGCCAGGGGGGAGCTTTCTTT; CDR3: CAISDSGQGGAFF
length: 16; size: NA; D: TRBD2; V: TRBV5-1; J: TRBJ2-3; DNA: TGCGCCAGCAGCCACCTAGCGGGAGAGGTGGTTGATACGCAGTATTTT; CDR3: CASSHLAGEVVDTQYF
length: 15; size: NA; D: TRBD2; V: TRBV3-1; J: TRBJ2-3; DNA: TGTGCCAGCAGCCAGCTACTAGCGGGAGAAAGTACGCAGTATTTT; CDR3: CASSQLLAGESTQYF
length: 16; size: many; D: TRBD1; V: TRBV5-5; J: TRBJ2-2; DNA: TGTGCCAGCAGCCTGACGGGACAGGGGGTGGCCGGGGAGCTGTTTTTT; CDR3: CASSLTGQGVAGELFF
length: 13; size: many; D: NA; V: TRBV5-5; J: TRBJ2-7; DNA: TGTGCCAGCAGCTTGGTCTTACCCTACGAGCAGTACTTC; CDR3: CASSLVLPYEQYF
length: 15; size: NA; D: TRBD2; V: TRBV18; J: TRBJ2-5; DNA: TGTGCCAGCTCACCCAAGCGGGAGGCCCAAGAGACCCAGTACTTC; CDR3: CASSPKREAQETQYF
length: 12; size: few; D: NA; V: TRBV20-1; J: TRBJ2-7; DNA: TGCAGGGGAGCGGGCGACTCCTACGAGCAGTACTTC; CDR3: CRGAGDSYEQYF
length: 13; size: few; D: NA; V: TRBV24-1; J: TRBJ2-2; DNA: TGTGCCACCAGTGACCGGGGGACCGGGGAGCTGTTTTTT; CDR3: CATSDRGTGELFF
length: 15; size: many; D: NA; V: TRBV5-1; J: TRBJ2-1; DNA: TGCGCCAGCAGCCCTGGTTTAGGCAGGCACAATGAGCAGTTCTTC; CDR3: CASSPGLGRHNEQFF
length: 15; size: NA; D: NA; V: TRBV5-8; J: TRBJ2-1; DNA: TGTGCCAGCAGCCCGGATGGGGGACGGTACAATGAGCAGTTCTTC; CDR3: CASSPDGGRYNEQFF
length: 15; size: few; D: TRBD2; V: TRBV20-1; J: TRBJ2-3; DNA: TGCAGTGCCAGAAGCGGGAGTGGTGTCACAGATACGCAGTATTTT; CDR3: CSARSGSGVTDTQYF
length: 15; size: few; D: NA; V: TRBV5-5; J: TRBJ1-2; DNA: TGTGCCAGCAGCTTGCCCCTAAGTGCGGCCAGCGGCTACACCTTC; CDR3: CASSLPLSAASGYTF
length: 15; size: NA; D: NA; V: TRBV6-1; J: TRBJ1-2; DNA: TGTGCCAGCAGTGACCGGGACGGTTCTAACTATGGCTACACCTTC; CDR3: CASSDRDGSNYGYTF
length: 14; size: NA; D: NA; V: TRBV10-3; J: TRBJ2-2; DNA: TGTGCCATCAGTGAGTGGACCACCCCCGGGGAGCTGTTTTTT; CDR3: CAISEWTTPGELFF
length: 15; size: NA; D: NA; V: TRBV7-2; J: TRBJ2-2; DNA: TGTGCCAGCAGGCGGAGCTATAGAGACACCGGGGAGCTGTTTTTT; CDR3: CASRRSYRDTGELFF
length: 12; size: few; D: NA; V: TRBV30; J: TRBJ2-3; DNA: TGTGCCTGGGATCGAGACACAGATACGCAGTATTTT; CDR3: CAWDRDTDTQYF
length: 16; size: NA; D: NA; V: TRBV5-1; J: TRBJ1-1; DNA: TGCGCCAGCAGCCATGGGGGGGGCTCGCCGGTCACTGAAGCTTTCTTT; CDR3: CASSHGGGSPVTEAFF
length: 14; size: few; D: NA; V: TRBV6-5; J: TRBJ2-1; DNA: TGTGCCAGCAGTTCCATCGCGGCCGACAATGAGCAGTTCTTC; CDR3: CASSSIAADNEQFF
length: 13; size: NA; D: NA; V: TRBV6-5; J: TRBJ2-5; DNA: TGTGCCAGCAGTTACGGAGCCTATGAGACCCAGTACTTC; CDR3: CASSYGAYETQYF
length: 12; size: NA; D: NA; V: TRBV20-1; J: TRBJ1-6; DNA: TGCAGTGCTACCGGGACCCAGGGACCCCTCCACTTT; CDR3: CSATGTQGPLHF
length: 12; size: NA; D: NA; V: TRBV20-1; J: TRBJ2-5; DNA: TGCAGTGCTAGCCCTAGCGTACAGACCCAGTACTTC; CDR3: CSASPSVQTQYF
length: 15; size: many; D: NA; V: TRBV20-1; J: TRBJ1-4; DNA: TGCAGTGCTAGACACACCCAGGGTTGGAGTGAAAAACTGTTTTTT; CDR3: CSARHTQGWSEKLFF
length: 16; size: NA; D: TRBD2; V: TRBV7-9; J: TRBJ2-3; DNA: TGTGCCAGCAGCGGGCGGCTAGCGGGAGATACAGATACGCAGTATTTT; CDR3: CASSGRLAGDTDTQYF
length: 14; size: NA; D: NA; V: TRBV6-2/TRBV6-3; J: TRBJ1-2; DNA: TGTGCCAGCGTCCCCGACAGGACGAGCTATGTCTACACCTTC; CDR3: CASVPDRTSYVYTF
length: 15; size: few; D: NA; V: TRBV6-1; J: TRBJ2-3; DNA: TGTGCCAGCAGGCTACAGGGTTTAGGTACAGATACGCAGTATTTT; CDR3: CASRLQGLGTDTQYF
length: 14; size: few; D: NA; V: TRBV9; J: TRBJ2-1; DNA: TGTGCCAGCAGCGCGACCGGGACACACAATGAGCAGTTCTTC; CDR3: CASSATGTHNEQFF
length: 13; size: few; D: NA; V: TRBV28; J: TRBJ2-1; DNA: TGTGCCAGCAGCGGACCAGATTACAATGAGCAGTTCTTC; CDR3: CASSGPDYNEQFF